This T cell receptor (beta chain) derives from a study of blood T cell repertoires in COVID-19. The overall study: The origin of the acute and convalescent COVID-19 samples was the United States, Italy and Spain. T cells, B-cell-depleted T cells, or PBMCs supplied cDNA or gDNA.

The ends lost 3 bases at V and 2 bases at J; junction bases unmatched: 11. Germline loops: CDR1 SGDLS, CDR2 YYNGEE. The CDR3 is made up of 17 amino acids. In the source study's methods: Reference gene primer amplification gave nucleated cell count estimates. Produced via immunoSEQ multiplex PCR; TCRdb's table is partial and in-frame only. For V, J and clone size, that table is used; D and trimming come from the DNA. This table holds about 19,000 clones, 88% found once. The material sequenced was peripheral blood. The TCR comes from a human donor in a cohort sampled during active COVID-19. The V call is TRBV9, the J call TRBJ2-5, with TRBD2 identical over 9 bases. As DNA, the CDR3 is TGTGCCAGCAGCGCCCGGACTAGCGCCGACATGCAAGAGACCCAGTACTTC. As protein: CASSARTSADMQETQYF.